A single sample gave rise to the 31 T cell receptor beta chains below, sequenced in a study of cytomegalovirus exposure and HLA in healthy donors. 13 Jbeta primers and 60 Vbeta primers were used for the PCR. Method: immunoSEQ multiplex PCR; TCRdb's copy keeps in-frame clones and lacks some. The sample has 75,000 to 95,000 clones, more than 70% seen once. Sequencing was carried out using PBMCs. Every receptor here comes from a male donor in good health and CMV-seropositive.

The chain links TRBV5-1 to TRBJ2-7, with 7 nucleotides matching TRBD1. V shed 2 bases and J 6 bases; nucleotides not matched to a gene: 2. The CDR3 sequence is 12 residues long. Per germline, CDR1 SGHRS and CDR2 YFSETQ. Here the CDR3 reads CASSFAGGEQYF. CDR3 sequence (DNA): TGCGCCAGCAGCTTCGCAGGGGGCGAGCAGTACTTC.

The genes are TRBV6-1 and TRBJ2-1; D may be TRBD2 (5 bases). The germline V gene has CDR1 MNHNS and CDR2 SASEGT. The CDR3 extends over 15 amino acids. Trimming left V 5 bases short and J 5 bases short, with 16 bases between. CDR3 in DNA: TGTGCCAGCAGTATCCGGGGAGTGGGAAACAATGAGCAGTTCTTC. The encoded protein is CASSIRGVGNNEQFF.

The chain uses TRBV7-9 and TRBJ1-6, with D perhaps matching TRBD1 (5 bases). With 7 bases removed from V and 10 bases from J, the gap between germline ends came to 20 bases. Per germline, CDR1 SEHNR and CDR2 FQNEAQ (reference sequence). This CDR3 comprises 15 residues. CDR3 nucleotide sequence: TGTGCCAGCAACATACCAGGGAATCCTCGATCACCCCTCCACTTT. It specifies CASNIPGNPRSPLHF.

For the CDR3, the DNA is TGTGCCTGGAACGGAGGGGTTAGCAATCAGCCCCAGCATTTT. Its translation: CAWNGGVSNQPQHF. The V gene is TRBV30, the J gene TRBJ1-5, with D perhaps TRBD1 (5 bases). V lost 4 bases and J 0 bases, leaving 10 bases between the germline ends. The CDR3 totals 14 residues. Germline V gene sequence: CDR1 GTSNPN, CDR2 SVGIG (reference sequence). The full variable domain, completed using reference TRBV30 and TRBJ1-5, is SQTIHQWPATLVQPVGSPLSLECTVEGTSNPNLYWYRQAAGRGLQLLFYSVGIGQISSEVPQNLSASRPQDRQFILSSKKLLLSDSGFYLCAWNGGVSNQPQHFGDGTRLSIL.

The CDR3 region is CASSYPTSDTHEQYF. The DNA for the CDR3 is TGTGCCAGCAGCTACCCGACATCCGATACCCACGAGCAGTACTTC. The chain joins TRBV7-9 to TRBJ2-7, with D uncertain. V gave up 4 bases and J gave up 5 bases, with 18 bases separating them. This CDR3 contains 15 residues. From germline, CDR1 is SEHNR and CDR2 FQNEAQ (reference sequence).

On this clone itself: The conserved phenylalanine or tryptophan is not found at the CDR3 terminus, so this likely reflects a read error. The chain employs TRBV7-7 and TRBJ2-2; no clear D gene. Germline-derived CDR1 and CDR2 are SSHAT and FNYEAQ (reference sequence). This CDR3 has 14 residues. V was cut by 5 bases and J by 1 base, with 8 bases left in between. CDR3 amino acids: CASSLGWNTGELFV. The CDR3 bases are TGTGCCAGCAGCCTCGGGTGGAACACCGGGGAGCTGTTTGTT.

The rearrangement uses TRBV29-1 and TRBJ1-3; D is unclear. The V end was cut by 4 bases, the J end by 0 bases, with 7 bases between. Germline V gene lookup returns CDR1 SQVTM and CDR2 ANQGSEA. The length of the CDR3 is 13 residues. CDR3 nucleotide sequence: TGCAGCGTTGTCCCCGTCTCTGGAAACACCATATATTTT. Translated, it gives CSVVPVSGNTIYF.

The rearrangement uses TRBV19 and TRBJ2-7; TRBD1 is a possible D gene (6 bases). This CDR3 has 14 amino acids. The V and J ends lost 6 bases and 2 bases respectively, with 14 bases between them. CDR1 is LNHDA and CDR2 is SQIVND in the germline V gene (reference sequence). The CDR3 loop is CASSQGYPTYEQYF. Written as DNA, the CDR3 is TGTGCCAGTAGCCAGGGGTATCCGACCTACGAGCAGTACTTC.

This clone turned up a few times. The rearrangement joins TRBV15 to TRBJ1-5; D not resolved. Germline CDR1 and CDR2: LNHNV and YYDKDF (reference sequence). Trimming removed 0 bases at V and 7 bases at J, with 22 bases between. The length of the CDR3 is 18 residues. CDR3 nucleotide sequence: TGTGCCACCAGCAGAGAGTCCCCATCCCTAGGCCCTCGGCAGCCCCAGCATTTT. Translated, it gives CATSRESPSLGPRQPQHF.

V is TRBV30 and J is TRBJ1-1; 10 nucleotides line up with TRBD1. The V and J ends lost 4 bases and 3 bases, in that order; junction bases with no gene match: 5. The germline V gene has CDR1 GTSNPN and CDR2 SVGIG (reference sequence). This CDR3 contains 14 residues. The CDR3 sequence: CAWNSGQGYTEAFF. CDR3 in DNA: TGTGCCTGGAATTCGGGACAGGGGTACACTGAAGCTTTCTTT.

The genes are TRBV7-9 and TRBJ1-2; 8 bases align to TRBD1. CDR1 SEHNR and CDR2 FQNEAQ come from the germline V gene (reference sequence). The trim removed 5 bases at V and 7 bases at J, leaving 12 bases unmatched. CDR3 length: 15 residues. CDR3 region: CASSPTDRAVSGYTF. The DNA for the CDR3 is TGTGCCAGCAGCCCCACGGACAGGGCCGTATCTGGCTACACCTTC.

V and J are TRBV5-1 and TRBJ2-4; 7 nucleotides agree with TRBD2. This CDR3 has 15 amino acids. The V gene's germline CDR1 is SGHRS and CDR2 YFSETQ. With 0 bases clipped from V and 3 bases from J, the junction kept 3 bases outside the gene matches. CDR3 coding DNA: TGCGCCAGCAGCTTGGTTAGGGAGGGCAAAAACATTCAGTACTTC. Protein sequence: CASSLVREGKNIQYF. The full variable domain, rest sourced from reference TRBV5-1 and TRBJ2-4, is KAGVTQTPRYLIKTRGQQVTLSCSPISGHRSVSWYQQTPGQGLQFLFEYFSETQRNKGNFPGRFSGRQFSNSRSEMNVSTLELGDSALYLCASSLVREGKNIQYFGAGTRLSVL.

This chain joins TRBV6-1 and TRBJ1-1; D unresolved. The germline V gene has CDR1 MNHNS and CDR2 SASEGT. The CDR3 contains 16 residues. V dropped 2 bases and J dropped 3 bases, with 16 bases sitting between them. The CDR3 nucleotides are TGTGCCAGCAGTGAAAGGTTAAGGAGGGCGCACACTGAAGCTTTCTTT. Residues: CASSERLRRAHTEAFF.

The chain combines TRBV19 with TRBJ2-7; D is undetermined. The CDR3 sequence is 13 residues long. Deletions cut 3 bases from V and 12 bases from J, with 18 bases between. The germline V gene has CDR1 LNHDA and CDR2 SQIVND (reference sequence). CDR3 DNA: TGTGCCAGTAGTATCTCCCCACAGAACCCCTTGTACTTC. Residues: CASSISPQNPLYF.

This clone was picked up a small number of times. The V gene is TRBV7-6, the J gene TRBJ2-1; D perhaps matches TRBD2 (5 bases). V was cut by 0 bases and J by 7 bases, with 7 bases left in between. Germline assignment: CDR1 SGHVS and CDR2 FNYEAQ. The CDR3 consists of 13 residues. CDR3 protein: CASSLARRNEQFF. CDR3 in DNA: TGTGCCAGCAGCTTAGCGAGGAGGAATGAGCAGTTCTTC.

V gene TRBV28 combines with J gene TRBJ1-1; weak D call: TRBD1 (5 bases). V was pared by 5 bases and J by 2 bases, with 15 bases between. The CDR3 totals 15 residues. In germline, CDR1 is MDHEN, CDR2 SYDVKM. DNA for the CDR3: TGTGCCAGCAGTCCTCCGGGGAGGGGAAACACTGAAGCTTTCTTT. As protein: CASSPPGRGNTEAFF.

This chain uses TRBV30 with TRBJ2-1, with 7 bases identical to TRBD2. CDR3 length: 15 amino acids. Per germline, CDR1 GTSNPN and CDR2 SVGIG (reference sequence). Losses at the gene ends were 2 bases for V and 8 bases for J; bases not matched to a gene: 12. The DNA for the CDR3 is TGTGCCTGGAGTATTGGCGGGAGTGATCTCGATGAGCAGTTCTTC. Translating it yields CAWSIGGSDLDEQFF.

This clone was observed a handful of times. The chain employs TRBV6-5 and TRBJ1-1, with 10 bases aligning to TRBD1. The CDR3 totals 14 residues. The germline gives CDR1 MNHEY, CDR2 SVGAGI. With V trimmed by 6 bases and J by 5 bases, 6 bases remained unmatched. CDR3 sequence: CASRHRGQGTEAFF. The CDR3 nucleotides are TGTGCCAGCAGACACAGGGGACAGGGGACTGAAGCTTTCTTT.

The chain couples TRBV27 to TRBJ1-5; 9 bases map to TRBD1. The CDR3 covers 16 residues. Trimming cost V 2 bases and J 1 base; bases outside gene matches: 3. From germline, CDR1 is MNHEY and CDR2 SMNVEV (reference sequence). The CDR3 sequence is CASSLLGQGSNQPQHF. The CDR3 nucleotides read TGTGCCAGCAGTTTACTGGGACAGGGAAGCAATCAGCCCCAGCATTTT.

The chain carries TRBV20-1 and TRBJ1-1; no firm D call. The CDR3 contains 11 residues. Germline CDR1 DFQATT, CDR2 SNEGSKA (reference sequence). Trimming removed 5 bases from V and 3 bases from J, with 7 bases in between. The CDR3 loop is CSAPRDTEAFF. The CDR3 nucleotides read TGCAGTGCTCCCCGGGACACTGAAGCTTTCTTT.

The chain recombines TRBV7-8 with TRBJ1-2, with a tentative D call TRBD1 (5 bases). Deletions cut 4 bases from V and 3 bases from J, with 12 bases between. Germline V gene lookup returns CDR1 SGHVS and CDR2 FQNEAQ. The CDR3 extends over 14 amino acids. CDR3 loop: CASSSTTEDYGYTF. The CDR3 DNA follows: TGTGCCAGCAGCTCGACGACAGAAGACTATGGCTACACCTTC.

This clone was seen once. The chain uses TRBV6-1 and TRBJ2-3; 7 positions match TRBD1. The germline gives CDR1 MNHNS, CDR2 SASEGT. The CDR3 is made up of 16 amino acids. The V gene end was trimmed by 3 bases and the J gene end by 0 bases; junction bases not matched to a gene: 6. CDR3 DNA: TGTGCCAGCAGTGATCTTAGGGGGCCTAGCACAGATACGCAGTATTTT. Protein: CASSDLRGPSTDTQYF.

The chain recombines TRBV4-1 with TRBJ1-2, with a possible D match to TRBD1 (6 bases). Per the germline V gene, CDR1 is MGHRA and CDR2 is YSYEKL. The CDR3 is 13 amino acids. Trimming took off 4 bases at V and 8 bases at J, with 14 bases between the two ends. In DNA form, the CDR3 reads TGCGCCAGCAGCCTCGCGGGGGCGGGCGGCTACACCTTC. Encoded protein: CASSLAGAGGYTF.

The CDR3 spells CTSSQEPVKETQYF. The CDR3 DNA follows: TGCACCAGCAGCCAAGAGCCGGTTAAAGAGACCCAGTACTTC. The J gene is TRBJ2-5, the V gene TRBV1; TRBD2, the table's D call, lacks a check against the DNA. TRBV1 is tagged as a pseudogene. The CDR3 contains 14 residues.

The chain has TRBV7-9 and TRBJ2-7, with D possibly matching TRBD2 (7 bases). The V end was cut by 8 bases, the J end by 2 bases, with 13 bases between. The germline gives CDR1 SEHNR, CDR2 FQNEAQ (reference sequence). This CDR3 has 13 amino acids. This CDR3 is CASRGGRAYEQYF. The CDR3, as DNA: TGTGCCAGCCGCGGGGGCCGAGCCTACGAGCAGTACTTC.

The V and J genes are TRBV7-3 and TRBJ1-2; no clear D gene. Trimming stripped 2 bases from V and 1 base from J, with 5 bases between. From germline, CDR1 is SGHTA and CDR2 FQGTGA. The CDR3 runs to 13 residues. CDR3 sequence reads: CASSLQDNYGYTF. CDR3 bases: TGTGCCAGCAGCTTACAGGATAACTATGGCTACACCTTC. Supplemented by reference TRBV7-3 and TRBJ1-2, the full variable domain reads GAGVSQTPSNKVTEKGKYVELRCDPISGHTALYWYRQSLGQGPEFLIYFQGTGAADDSGLPNDRFFAVRPEGSVSTLKIQRTERGDSAVYLCASSLQDNYGYTFGSGTRLTVV.

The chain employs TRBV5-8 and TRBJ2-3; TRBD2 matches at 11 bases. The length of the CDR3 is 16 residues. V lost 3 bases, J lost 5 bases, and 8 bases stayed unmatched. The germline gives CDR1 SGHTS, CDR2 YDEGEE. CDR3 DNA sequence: TGTGCCAGCAGCTCGGGTTCCGGGACTAGCGGAGATACGCAGTATTTT. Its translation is CASSSGSGTSGDTQYF.

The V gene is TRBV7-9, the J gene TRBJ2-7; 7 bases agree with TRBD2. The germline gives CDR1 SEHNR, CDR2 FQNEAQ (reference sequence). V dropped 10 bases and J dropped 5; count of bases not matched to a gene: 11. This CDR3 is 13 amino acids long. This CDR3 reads CAIHGGRVDEQYF. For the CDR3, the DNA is TGTGCCATACACGGCGGGAGAGTTGACGAGCAGTACTTC.

The CDR3 protein is CASSQPNRVGYGYTF. CDR3 in DNA: TGTGCCAGCTCACAGCCTAACAGGGTCGGATACGGCTACACCTTC. The chain combines TRBV18 with TRBJ1-2; tentative D call: TRBD1 (6 bases). The CDR3 sequence is 15 residues long. Between the trimmed V and J ends, which lost 4 bases and 8 bases, there was a span of 20 bases. The germline CDR1 and CDR2 sequences are KGHSH and LQKENI.

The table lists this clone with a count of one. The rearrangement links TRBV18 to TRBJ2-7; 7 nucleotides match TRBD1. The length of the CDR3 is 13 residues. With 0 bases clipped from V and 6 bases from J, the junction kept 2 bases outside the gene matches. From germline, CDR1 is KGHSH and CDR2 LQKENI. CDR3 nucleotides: TGTGCCAGCTCACCACCGGCAGGGGGCGAGCAGTACTTC. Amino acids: CASSPPAGGEQYF.

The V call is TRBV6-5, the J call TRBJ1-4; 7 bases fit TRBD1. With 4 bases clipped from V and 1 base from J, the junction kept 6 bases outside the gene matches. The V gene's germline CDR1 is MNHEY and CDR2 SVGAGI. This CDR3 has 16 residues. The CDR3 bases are TGTGCCAGCAGTTTGACAGGGAGGATAACTAATGAAAAACTGTTTTTT. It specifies CASSLTGRITNEKLFF.